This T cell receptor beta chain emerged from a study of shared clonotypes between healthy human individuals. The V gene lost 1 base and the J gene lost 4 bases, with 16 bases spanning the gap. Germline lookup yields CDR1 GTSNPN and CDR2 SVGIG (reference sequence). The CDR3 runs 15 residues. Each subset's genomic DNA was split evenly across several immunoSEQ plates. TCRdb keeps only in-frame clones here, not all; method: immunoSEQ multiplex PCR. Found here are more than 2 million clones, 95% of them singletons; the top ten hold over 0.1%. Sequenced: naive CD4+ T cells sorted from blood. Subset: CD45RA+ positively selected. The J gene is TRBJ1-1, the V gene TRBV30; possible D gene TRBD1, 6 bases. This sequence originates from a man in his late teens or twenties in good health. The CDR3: CAWSAGALVSTEAFF. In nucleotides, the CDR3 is TGTGCCTGGAGTGCGGGGGCGCTAGTATCCACTGAAGCTTTCTTT.